The clone carrying this T cell receptor beta chain was found many times. Its specificity is not known. The data stem from a study of neurological immune-mediated disorders. General study findings and limits: It was HTLV-1-associated myelopathy that showed the most TCR clonal expansion, while multiple sclerosis showed the least, falling below healthy controls.

The trim removed 2 bases at V and 8 bases at J, leaving 12 bases unmatched. This CDR3 region has 16 residues. CDR1 is DFQATT and CDR2 is SNEGSKA in the germline V gene (reference sequence). Preparation of the unsorted libraries drew on 2 million PBMCs stored at -80 C. The cDNA was synthesized by 5'RACE incorporating 10-nucleotide random UMIs. Each CDR3 protein gets one entry after TCRdb re-called the 5' RACE reads with MiXCR. The sample records approximately 48,000 distinct CDR3 sequences, under 3.5% being singletons. This clonotype was obtained from a woman aged 45-60 years with multiple sclerosis. The chain uses TRBV20-1 and TRBJ2-1; 10 positions match TRBD2. Material for sequencing was PBMCs. The CDR3 spells CSARSLAGVVLHEQFF. CDR3 nucleotides: TGCAGTGCTAGATCTCTAGCGGGAGTGGTATTGCATGAGCAGTTCTTC.